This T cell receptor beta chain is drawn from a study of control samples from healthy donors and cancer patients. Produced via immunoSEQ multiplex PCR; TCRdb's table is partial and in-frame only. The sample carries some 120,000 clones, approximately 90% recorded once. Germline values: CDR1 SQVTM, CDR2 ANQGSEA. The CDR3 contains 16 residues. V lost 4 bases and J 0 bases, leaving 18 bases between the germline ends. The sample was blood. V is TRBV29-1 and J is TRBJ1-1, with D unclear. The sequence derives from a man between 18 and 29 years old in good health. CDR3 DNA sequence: TGCAGCGTTGTTTCGTCGGACTTGGTCATGAACACTGAAGCTTTCTTT. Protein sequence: CSVVSSDLVMNTEAFF.